Listed below are T cell receptor beta chains from one sample, sequenced in a study of blood T cell repertoires in COVID-19. TCRdb's copy holds only in-frame clones and misses some; the assay was immunoSEQ multiplex PCR. The profile covers about 54,000 clones, with over 75% appearing a single time and over 7.5% taken by the ten largest. The sample taken for sequencing was peripheral blood. Receptors were obtained from a man between 50 and 59 years old with active COVID-19. Both conserved end residues are trimmed from each CDR3. The D gene is left open where the match is weak.

V gene	D gene	CDR3 protein
TRBV6-5	.	ASSYSSPGVNEQF
TRBV27	.	ASSPPAGGFGETQY
TRBV6-5	TRBD1	ASTLDGQGAGEQY
TRBV5-4	.	ASSLAGGTSGNTIY
TRBV7-2	TRBD2	ASSLVIAGVATQY
TRBV27	TRBD2	ASSLGLAGVYEQY
TRBV5-8	.	ASNVFPGAYEQY
TRBV6-2/TRBV6-3	TRBD1	ASSYSHRGESYEQY
TRBV7-2	TRBD1	ASSLQTEGAGFEAF
TRBV7-2	.	ASSQDSSYGYT
TRBV7-2	TRBD1	ASSQLGQGLLGGYT